Given below is one T cell receptor beta chain in context. Antigen: not known. The read gets to within 3 residues of the CDR3 end, and the germline J gene fills in the rest. This sample is drawn from a study of Tregs in tolerant kidney transplant recipients. Study context: Mixed chimerism was transient after nonmyeloablative marrow transplants from related graft donors. Broader study findings: Biological reproducibility was not directly addressed, but technical replication error appeared minimal. Changing PCR primers prevented nucleotide comparison between some patients' samples.

The CDR3 totals 17 residues. V was clipped by 0 bases and J by 1 base; unmatched bases: 7. CDR1 is GTSNPN and CDR2 is SVGIG in the germline V gene (reference sequence). Here immunoSEQ multiplex PCR was the method, and the copy in TCRdb shows in-frame clones only, minus some. The ten top clones account for about 0.82%, within a sample of roughly 53,000 clones. The chain couples TRBV30 to TRBJ1-2, with 11 bases lining up with TRBD1. The material was CD4+ T cells from blood, obtained before the transplant. This TCR derives from a human donor who received a combined kidney and bone marrow transplant. The chain's CDR3 is CAWSVSLGTGGNYGYTF. Partial CDR3 DNA: TGTGCCTGGAGTGTTTCCCTGGGGACAGGGGGTAACTATGGC.